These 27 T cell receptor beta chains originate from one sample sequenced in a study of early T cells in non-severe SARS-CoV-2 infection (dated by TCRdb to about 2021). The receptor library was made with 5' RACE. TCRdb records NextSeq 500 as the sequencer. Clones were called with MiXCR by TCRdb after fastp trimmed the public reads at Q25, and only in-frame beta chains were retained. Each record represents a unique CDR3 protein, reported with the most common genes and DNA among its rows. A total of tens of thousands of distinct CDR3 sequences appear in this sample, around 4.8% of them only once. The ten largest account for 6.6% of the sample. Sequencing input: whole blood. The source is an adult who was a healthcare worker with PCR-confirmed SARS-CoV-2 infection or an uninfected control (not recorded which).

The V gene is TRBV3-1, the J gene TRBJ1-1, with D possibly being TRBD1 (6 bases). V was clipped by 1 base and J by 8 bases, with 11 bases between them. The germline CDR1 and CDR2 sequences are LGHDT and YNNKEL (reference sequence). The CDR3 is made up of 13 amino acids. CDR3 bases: TGTGCCAGCAGCCAAGTTAACAGGGTAGAAGCTTTCTTT. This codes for CASSQVNRVEAFF.

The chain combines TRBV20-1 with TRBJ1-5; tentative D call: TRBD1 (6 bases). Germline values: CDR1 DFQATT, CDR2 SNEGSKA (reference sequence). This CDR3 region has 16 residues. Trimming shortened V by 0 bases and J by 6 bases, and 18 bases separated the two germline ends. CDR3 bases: TGCAGTGCTAGAGATCTAGTAGGGGGGCTAGGTCAGCCCCAGCATTTT. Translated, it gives CSARDLVGGLGQPQHF.

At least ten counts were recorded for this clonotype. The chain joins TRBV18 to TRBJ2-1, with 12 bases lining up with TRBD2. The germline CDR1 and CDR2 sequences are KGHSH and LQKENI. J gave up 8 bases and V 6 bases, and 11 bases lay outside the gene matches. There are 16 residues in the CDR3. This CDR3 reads CASSPQGLAGGHEQFF. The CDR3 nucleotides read TGTGCCAGCTCGCCCCAGGGACTAGCGGGTGGTCATGAGCAGTTCTTC.

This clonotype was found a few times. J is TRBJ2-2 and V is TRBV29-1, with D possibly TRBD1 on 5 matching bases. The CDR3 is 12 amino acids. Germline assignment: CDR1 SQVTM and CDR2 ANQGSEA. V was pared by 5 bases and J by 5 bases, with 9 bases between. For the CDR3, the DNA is TGCAGCGTTACTACAGGAACCGGGGAGCTGTTTTTT. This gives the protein CSVTTGTGELFF.

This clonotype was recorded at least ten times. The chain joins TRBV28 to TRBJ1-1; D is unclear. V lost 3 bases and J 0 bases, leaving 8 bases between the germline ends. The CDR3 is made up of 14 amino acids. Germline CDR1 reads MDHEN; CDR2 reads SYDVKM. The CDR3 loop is CASSFVQMNTEAFF. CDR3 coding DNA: TGTGCCAGCAGTTTTGTACAAATGAACACTGAAGCTTTCTTT.

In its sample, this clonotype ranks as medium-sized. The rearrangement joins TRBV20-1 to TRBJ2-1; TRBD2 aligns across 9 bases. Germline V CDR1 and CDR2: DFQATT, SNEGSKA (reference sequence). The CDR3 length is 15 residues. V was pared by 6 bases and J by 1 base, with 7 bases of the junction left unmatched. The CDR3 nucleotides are TGCAGTGCCCCTAGCGGGGTAGAATCCTACAATGAGCAGTTCTTC. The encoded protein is CSAPSGVESYNEQFF.

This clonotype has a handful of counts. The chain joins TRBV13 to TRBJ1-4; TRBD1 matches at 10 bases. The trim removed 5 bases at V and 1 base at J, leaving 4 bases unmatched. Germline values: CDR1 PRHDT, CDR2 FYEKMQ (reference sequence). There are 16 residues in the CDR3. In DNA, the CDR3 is TGTGCCAGCAGCCGGCGGACAGGGGGAACTAATGAAAAACTGTTTTTT. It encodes CASSRRTGGTNEKLFF. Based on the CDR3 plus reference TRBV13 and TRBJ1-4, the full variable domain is AAGVIQSPRHLIKEKRETATLKCYPIPRHDTVYWYQQGPGQDPQFLISFYEKMQSDKGSIPDRFSAQQFSDYHSELNMSSLELGDSALYFCASSRRTGGTNEKLFFGSGTQLSVL.

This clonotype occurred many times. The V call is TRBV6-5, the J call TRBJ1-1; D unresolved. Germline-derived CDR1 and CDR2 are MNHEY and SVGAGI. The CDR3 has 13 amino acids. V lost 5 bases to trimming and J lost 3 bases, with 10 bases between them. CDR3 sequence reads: CASSLQWDTEAFF. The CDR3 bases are TGTGCCAGCAGTCTCCAGTGGGACACTGAAGCTTTCTTT.

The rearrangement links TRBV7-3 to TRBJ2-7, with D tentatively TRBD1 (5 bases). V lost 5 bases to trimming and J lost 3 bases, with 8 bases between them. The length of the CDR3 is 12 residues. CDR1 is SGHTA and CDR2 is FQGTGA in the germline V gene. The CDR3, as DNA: TGTGCCAGCAGCAACGACAGCTACGAGCAGTACTTC. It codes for CASSNDSYEQYF. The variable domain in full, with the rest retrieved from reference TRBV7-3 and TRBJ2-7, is GAGVSQTPSNKVTEKGKYVELRCDPISGHTALYWYRQSLGQGPEFLIYFQGTGAADDSGLPNDRFFAVRPEGSVSTLKIQRTERGDSAVYLCASSNDSYEQYFGPGTRLTVT.

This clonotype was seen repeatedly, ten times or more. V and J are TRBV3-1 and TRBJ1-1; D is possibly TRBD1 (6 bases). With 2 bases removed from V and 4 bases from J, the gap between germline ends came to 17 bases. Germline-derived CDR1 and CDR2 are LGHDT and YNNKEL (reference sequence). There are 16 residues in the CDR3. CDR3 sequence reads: CASSQRGGPGGTEAFF. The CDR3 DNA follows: TGTGCCAGCAGCCAACGTGGGGGCCCGGGGGGCACTGAAGCTTTCTTT.

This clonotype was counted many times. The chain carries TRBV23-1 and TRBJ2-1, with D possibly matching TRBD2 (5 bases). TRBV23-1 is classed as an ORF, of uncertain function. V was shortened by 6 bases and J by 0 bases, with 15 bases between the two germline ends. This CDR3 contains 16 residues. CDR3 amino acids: CASRGLTGNSYNEQFF. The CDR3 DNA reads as TGCGCCAGCAGGGGTTTAACGGGAAACTCCTACAATGAGCAGTTCTTC.

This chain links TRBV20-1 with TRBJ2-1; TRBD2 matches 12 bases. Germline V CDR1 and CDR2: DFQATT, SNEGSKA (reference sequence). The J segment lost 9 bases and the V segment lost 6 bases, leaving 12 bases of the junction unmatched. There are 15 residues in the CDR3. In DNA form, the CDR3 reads TGCAGTGCCCCAGCGTTACTAGCGGGAGGTGCTGAGCAGTTCTTC. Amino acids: CSAPALLAGGAEQFF.

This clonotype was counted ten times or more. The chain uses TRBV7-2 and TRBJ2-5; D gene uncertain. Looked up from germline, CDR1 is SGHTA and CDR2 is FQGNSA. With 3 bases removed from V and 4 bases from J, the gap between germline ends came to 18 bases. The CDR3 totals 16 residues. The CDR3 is CASSFFRPQRGETQYF. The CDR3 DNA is TGTGCCAGCAGCTTTTTCCGACCCCAAAGAGGAGAGACCCAGTACTTC.

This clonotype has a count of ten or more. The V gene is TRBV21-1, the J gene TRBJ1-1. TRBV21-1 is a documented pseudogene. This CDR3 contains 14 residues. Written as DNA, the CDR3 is TGTGCCAGCATTTGTCGGGGTTTGAACACTGAAGCTTTCTTT. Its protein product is CASICRGLNTEAFF.

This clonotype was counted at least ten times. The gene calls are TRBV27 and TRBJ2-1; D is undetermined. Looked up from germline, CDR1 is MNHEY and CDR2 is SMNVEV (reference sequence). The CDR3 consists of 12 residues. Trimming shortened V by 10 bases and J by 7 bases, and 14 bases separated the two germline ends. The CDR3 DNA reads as TGTGCCACTACCATCCCCGGAAATGAGCAGTTCTTC. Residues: CATTIPGNEQFF.

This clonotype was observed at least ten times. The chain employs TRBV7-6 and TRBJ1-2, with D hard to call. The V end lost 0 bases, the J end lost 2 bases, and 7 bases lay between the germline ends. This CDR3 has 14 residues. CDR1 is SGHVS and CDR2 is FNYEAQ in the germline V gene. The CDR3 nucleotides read TGTGCCAGCAGCTTAGCGGGCGGGAACTATGGCTACACCTTC. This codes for CASSLAGGNYGYTF.

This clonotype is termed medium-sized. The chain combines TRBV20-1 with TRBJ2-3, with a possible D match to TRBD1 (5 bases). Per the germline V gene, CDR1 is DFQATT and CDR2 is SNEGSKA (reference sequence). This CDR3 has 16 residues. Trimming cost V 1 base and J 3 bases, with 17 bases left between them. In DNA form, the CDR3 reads TGCAGTGCTAGAGCCCCGGGTCAGGGTGGAACAGATACGCAGTATTTT. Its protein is CSARAPGQGGTDTQYF.

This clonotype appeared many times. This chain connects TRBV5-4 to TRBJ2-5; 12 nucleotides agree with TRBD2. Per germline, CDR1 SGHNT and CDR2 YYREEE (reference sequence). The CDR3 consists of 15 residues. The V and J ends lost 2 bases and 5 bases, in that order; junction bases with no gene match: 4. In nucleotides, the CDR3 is TGTGCCAGCAGCTTACGACTAGCGGGAGATGAGACCCAGTACTTC. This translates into CASSLRLAGDETQYF. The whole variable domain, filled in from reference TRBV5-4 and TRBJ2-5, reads ETGVTQSPTHLIKTRGQQVTLRCSSQSGHNTVSWYQQALGQGPQFIFQYYREEENGRGNFPPRFSGLQFPNYSSELNVNALELDDSALYLCASSLRLAGDETQYFGPGTRLLVL.

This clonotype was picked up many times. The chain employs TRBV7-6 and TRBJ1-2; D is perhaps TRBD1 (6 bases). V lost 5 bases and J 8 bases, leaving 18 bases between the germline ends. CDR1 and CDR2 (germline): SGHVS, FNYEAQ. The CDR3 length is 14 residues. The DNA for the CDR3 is TGTGCCAGCAGCCCCGGGACACCCCTATTCGGCTACACCTTC. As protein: CASSPGTPLFGYTF.

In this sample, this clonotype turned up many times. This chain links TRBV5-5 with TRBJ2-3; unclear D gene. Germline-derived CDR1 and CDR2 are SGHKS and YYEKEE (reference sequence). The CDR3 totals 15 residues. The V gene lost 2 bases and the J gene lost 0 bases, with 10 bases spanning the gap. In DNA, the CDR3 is TGTGCCAGCAGCTTTTGGGTCTCTAGCACAGATACGCAGTATTTT. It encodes CASSFWVSSTDTQYF.

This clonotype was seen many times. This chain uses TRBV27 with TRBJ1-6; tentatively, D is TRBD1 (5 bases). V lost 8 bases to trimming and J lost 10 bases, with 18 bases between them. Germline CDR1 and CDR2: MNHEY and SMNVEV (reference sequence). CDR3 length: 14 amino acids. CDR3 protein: CASSFDSLGSPLHF. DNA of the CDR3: TGTGCCAGCTCCTTCGACAGTCTAGGGTCACCCCTCCACTTT.

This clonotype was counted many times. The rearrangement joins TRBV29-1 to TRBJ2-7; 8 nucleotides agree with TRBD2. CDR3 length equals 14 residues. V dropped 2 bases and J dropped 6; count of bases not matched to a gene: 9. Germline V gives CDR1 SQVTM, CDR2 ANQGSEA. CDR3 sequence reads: CSVEQRTGGGEQYF. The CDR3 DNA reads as TGCAGCGTTGAACAGCGCACCGGGGGGGGCGAGCAGTACTTC.

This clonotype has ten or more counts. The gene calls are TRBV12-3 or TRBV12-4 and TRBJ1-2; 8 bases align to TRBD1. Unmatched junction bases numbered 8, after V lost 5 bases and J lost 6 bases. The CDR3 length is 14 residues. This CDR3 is CASSTLGQGDGYTF. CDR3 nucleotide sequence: TGTGCCAGCAGTACGCTAGGACAGGGCGATGGCTACACCTTC.

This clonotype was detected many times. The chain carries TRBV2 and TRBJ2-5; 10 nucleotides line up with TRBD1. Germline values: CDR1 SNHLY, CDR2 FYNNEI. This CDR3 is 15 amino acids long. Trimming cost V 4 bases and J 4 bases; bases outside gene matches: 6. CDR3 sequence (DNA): TGTGCCAGCAGTGCGAGGACAGGGGGAGGAGAGACCCAGTACTTC. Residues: CASSARTGGGETQYF. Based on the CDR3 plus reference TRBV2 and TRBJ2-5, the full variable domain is EPEVTQTPSHQVTQMGQEVILRCVPISNHLYFYWYRQILGQKVEFLVSFYNNEISEKSEIFDDQFSVERPDGSNFTLKIRSTKLEDSAMYFCASSARTGGGETQYFGPGTRLLVL.

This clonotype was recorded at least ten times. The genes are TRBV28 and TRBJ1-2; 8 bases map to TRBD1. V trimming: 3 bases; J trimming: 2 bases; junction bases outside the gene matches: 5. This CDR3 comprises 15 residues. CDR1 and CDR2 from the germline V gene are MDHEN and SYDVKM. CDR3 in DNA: TGTGCCAGCAGTTTTTGGACAGGGCGAAACTATGGCTACACCTTC. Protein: CASSFWTGRNYGYTF.

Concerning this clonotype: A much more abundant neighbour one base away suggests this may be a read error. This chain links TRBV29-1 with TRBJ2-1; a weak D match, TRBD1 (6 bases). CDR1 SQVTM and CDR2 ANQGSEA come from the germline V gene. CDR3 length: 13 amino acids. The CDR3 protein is CGVLKVQGNEQFF. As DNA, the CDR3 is TGCGGCGTTCTAAAGGTACAGGGCAATGAGCAGTTCTTC.

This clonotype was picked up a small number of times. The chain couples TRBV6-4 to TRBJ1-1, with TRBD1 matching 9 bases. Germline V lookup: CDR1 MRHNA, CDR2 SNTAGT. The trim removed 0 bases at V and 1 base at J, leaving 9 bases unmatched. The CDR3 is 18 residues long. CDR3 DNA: TGTGCCAGCAGTGACTCGAGGGGACAGGGACAGGCGAACACTGAAGCTTTCTTT. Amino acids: CASSDSRGQGQANTEAFF.